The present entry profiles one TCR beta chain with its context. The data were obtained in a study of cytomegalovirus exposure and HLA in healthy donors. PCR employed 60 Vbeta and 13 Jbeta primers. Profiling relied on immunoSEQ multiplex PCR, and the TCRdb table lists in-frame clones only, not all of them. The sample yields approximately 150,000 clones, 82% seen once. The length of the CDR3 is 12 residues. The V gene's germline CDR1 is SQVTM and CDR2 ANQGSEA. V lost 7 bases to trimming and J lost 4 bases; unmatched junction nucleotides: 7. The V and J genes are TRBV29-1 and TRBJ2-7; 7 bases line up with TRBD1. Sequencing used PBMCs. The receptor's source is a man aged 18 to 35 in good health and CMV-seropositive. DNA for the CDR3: TGCAGCGCCGTGAGACAGGGATACGAGCAGTACTTC. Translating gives CSAVRQGYEQYF.